These 22 T cell receptor beta chains share one sample of origin, sequenced in a study of blood T cell repertoires in COVID-19. Here immunoSEQ multiplex PCR was the method, and the copy in TCRdb shows in-frame clones only, minus some. The table has 200,000 to 250,000 clones, approximately 80% seen once. Specimen: peripheral blood. The receptor source for this set is a man aged 30 to 39 with active or convalescent COVID-19.

The J gene is TRBJ2-1, the V gene TRBV4-1; D is ambiguous. Germline values: CDR1 MGHRA, CDR2 YSYEKL. Between the trimmed V and J ends, which lost 3 bases and 0 bases, there was a span of 12 bases. CDR3 length: 16 amino acids. The CDR3, as DNA: TGCGCCAGCAGCCAGAGCTTGACGGGCTCCTACAATGAGCAGTTCTTC. Translating gives CASSQSLTGSYNEQFF.

V usage is TRBV5-6 and J usage is TRBJ2-5; 7 bases are a match to TRBD2. Per the germline V gene, CDR1 is SGHDT and CDR2 is YYEEEE. After removal of 2 bases from V and 0 bases from J, the junction contained 7 bases not matched to a gene. The CDR3 extends over 16 amino acids. The CDR3 loop reads CASSFMGGKDQETQYF. The CDR3 DNA reads as TGTGCCAGCAGCTTTATGGGGGGGAAAGACCAAGAGACCCAGTACTTC.

The chain carries TRBV7-2 and TRBJ2-2; weak D call: TRBD2 (6 bases). Germline lookup yields CDR1 SGHTA and CDR2 FQGNSA. V was shortened by 2 bases and J by 4 bases, with 11 bases between the two germline ends. The CDR3 extends over 15 amino acids. The CDR3 reads CASSLHGRGTGELFF. CDR3 DNA sequence: TGTGCCAGCAGCTTACACGGGAGAGGCACCGGGGAGCTGTTTTTT.

This clone was counted a few times. The chain combines TRBV12-3 or TRBV12-4 with TRBJ1-5, with D hard to call. CDR3 size: 13 residues. V lost 6 bases and J 6 bases, leaving 12 bases between the germline ends. The CDR3 here is CASSRRDFQPQHF. DNA for the CDR3: TGTGCCAGCAGCCGAAGAGACTTTCAGCCCCAGCATTTT.

This clone showed up just once. The chain uses TRBV5-4 and TRBJ1-5, with TRBD1 matching 11 bases. The CDR3 is 15 amino acids. V shed 0 bases and J 10 bases; nucleotides not matched to a gene: 6. CDR1 and CDR2 from the germline V gene are SGHNT and YYREEE (reference sequence). The DNA for the CDR3 is TGTGCCAGCAGCTTGGCGGGACAGGGGGGTGGCCCCCAGCATTTT. Its protein is CASSLAGQGGGPQHF.

This clone was seen a few times. The chain couples TRBV5-1 to TRBJ2-5; TRBD2 is a possible D gene (5 bases). The CDR3 is 13 residues long. Germline CDR1 reads SGHRS; CDR2 reads YFSETQ. V gave up 5 bases and J gave up 2 bases, with 10 bases separating them. DNA of the CDR3: TGCGCCAGCAGGGGTGGGAGTCAAGAGACCCAGTACTTC. Translation: CASRGGSQETQYF. The full variable domain, in which reference TRBV5-1 and TRBJ2-5 provide the parts outside the CDR3, is KAGVTQTPRYLIKTRGQQVTLSCSPISGHRSVSWYQQTPGQGLQFLFEYFSETQRNKGNFPGRFSGRQFSNSRSEMNVSTLELGDSALYLCASRGGSQETQYFGPGTRLLVL.

DNA for the CDR3: TGTGCCAGCAGCTCGACAGGGTACACCGGGGAGCTGTTTTTT. Protein sequence: CASSSTGYTGELFF. The V gene is TRBV3-1 (or the pseudogene TRBV3-2), the J gene TRBJ2-2, with 7 positions matching TRBD1. The V segment lost 5 bases and the J segment 3 bases; nucleotides outside the gene matches: 3. The CDR3 sequence is 14 residues long. Per germline, CDR1 LGHDT and CDR2 YNNKEL (reference sequence).

This clone was detected a few times. The rearrangement links TRBV4-3 to TRBJ2-3; a weak D match, TRBD2 (5 bases). The CDR3 is 15 amino acids. V was cut by 1 base and J by 4 bases, with 12 bases left in between. Germline V gene sequence: CDR1 LGHNA, CDR2 YSLEER. The CDR3: CASSQGFGRADTQYF. The CDR3 region has the DNA TGCGCCAGCAGCCAAGGTTTTGGGCGGGCAGATACGCAGTATTTT.

The V and J genes are TRBV29-1 and TRBJ2-5, with 15 bases aligning to TRBD2. Germline loops: CDR1 SQVTM, CDR2 ANQGSEA. The CDR3 is 17 residues long. With V trimmed by 5 bases and J by 5 bases, 12 bases remained unmatched. CDR3: CSVRTGTSGRLGETQYF. CDR3 DNA sequence: TGCAGCGTTCGAACCGGGACTAGCGGGAGGCTGGGGGAGACCCAGTACTTC. The full variable domain, in which reference TRBV29-1 and TRBJ2-5 provide the parts outside the CDR3, is SAVISQKPSRDICQRGTSLTIQCQVDSQVTMMFWYRQQPGQSLTLIATANQGSEATYESGFVIDKFPISRPNLTFSTLTVSNMSPEDSSIYLCSVRTGTSGRLGETQYFGPGTRLLVL.

This rearrangement joins TRBV3-1 (or the pseudogene TRBV3-2) to TRBJ1-3, with 8 bases aligning to TRBD1. Unmatched junction bases numbered 6, after V lost 7 bases and J lost 4 bases. The CDR3 contains 14 residues. Germline loops: CDR1 LGHDT, CDR2 YNNKEL (reference sequence). As DNA, the CDR3 is TGTGCCAGCACTCAGGGGGCGCAAGGAAACACCATATATTTT. Translation gives CASTQGAQGNTIYF.

The chain is built from TRBV18 and TRBJ1-2, with D possibly TRBD1 on 5 matching bases. The CDR3 runs 13 residues. The V gene lost 5 bases and the J gene lost 6 bases, with 13 bases spanning the gap. Per germline, CDR1 KGHSH and CDR2 LQKENI. CDR3 in DNA: TGTGCCAGCTCATCCCGGGGGAAGGATGGCTACACCTTC. Encoded protein: CASSSRGKDGYTF.

This clone was observed a few times. This chain uses TRBV10-3 with TRBJ2-5, with a weak D call TRBD2 (6 bases). The ends were cut back, 0 bases at V and 7 bases at J, with 21 bases in the middle. Germline V CDR1 and CDR2: ENHRY, SYGVKD. The CDR3 covers 17 residues. The CDR3: CAISESNAPPERATQYF. CDR3 nucleotide sequence: TGTGCCATCAGTGAGTCGAATGCCCCCCCGGAGCGGGCGACCCAGTACTTC.

This clone was counted a single time. The chain links TRBV19 to TRBJ2-7; tentatively, D is TRBD2 (6 bases). In germline, CDR1 is LNHDA, CDR2 SQIVND (reference sequence). With 5 bases removed from V and 4 bases from J, the gap between germline ends came to 15 bases. The CDR3 has 14 amino acids. The CDR3 here is CASSGWEERYEQYF. CDR3 coding DNA: TGTGCCAGTAGTGGGTGGGAGGAGAGGTACGAGCAGTACTTC.

This clone was recorded a few times. The genes are TRBV4-3 and TRBJ1-1; no clear D gene. The CDR3 spans 13 residues. V dropped 3 bases and J dropped 1 base, with 6 bases sitting between them. Germline values: CDR1 LGHNA, CDR2 YSLEER. This chain's CDR3 is CASSQSGNTEAFF. CDR3 bases: TGCGCCAGCAGCCAGTCAGGGAACACTGAAGCTTTCTTT.

CDR3 region: CSVTYGKGTEAFF. The CDR3 DNA reads TGCAGCGTTACGTACGGGAAGGGCACTGAAGCTTTCTTT. The rearrangement joins TRBV29-1 to TRBJ1-1; D unclear. Trimming removed 5 bases at V and 4 bases at J, with 14 bases between. CDR1 SQVTM and CDR2 ANQGSEA come from the germline V gene. CDR3 length: 13 residues.

V and J are TRBV13 and TRBJ2-3, with 7 positions matching TRBD2. From germline, CDR1 is PRHDT and CDR2 FYEKMQ (reference sequence). V shed 5 bases and J 1 base; nucleotides not matched to a gene: 9. The CDR3 covers 16 residues. This chain's CDR3 is CASSPYGRGGTDTQYF. CDR3 DNA: TGTGCCAGCAGCCCCTACGGTCGGGGGGGCACAGATACGCAGTATTTT.

The rearrangement joins TRBV25-1 to TRBJ1-3; a possible D gene is TRBD1 (6 bases). From germline, CDR1 is MGHDK and CDR2 SYGVNS. CDR3 length: 17 amino acids. V was pared by 0 bases and J by 4 bases, with 16 bases between. This CDR3 reads CASSEYGGGSGGNTIYF. CDR3 DNA sequence: TGTGCCAGCAGTGAATATGGGGGGGGCTCTGGAGGAAACACCATATATTTT.

V is TRBV7-2 and J is TRBJ1-3; D gene unclear. CDR1 SGHTA and CDR2 FQGNSA come from the germline V gene. The ends were cut back, 1 base at V and 2 bases at J, with 12 bases in the middle. The CDR3 covers 16 residues. CDR3 region: CASSLVGSLTGNTIYF. CDR3 coding DNA: TGTGCCAGCAGCTTAGTCGGGAGCCTTACTGGAAACACCATATATTTT.

The rearrangement links TRBV28 to TRBJ2-5, with 8 positions matching TRBD1. J gave up 4 bases and V 6 bases, and 7 bases lay outside the gene matches. This CDR3 is 14 amino acids long. The germline V gene has CDR1 MDHEN and CDR2 SYDVKM. The CDR3 protein is CASSTRQGAETQYF. For the CDR3, the DNA is TGTGCCAGCAGCACACGGCAGGGGGCAGAGACCCAGTACTTC. The full variable domain, rest sourced from reference TRBV28 and TRBJ2-5, is DVKVTQSSRYLVKRTGEKVFLECVQDMDHENMFWYRQDPGLGLRLIYFSYDVKMKEKGDIPEGYSVSREKKERFSLILESASTNQTSMYLCASSTRQGAETQYFGPGTRLLVL.

V is TRBV27 and J is TRBJ1-4, with TRBD1 as a possible D gene (5 bases). V was shortened by 1 base and J by 4 bases, with 10 bases between the two germline ends. Germline loops: CDR1 MNHEY, CDR2 SMNVEV (reference sequence). The CDR3 consists of 15 residues. This chain's CDR3 is CASSLYQGGNEKLFF. CDR3 bases: TGTGCCAGCAGTTTATATCAGGGCGGTAATGAAAAACTGTTTTTT.

CDR3 region: CASSLSWEPYEQYF. The CDR3 coding sequence is TGTGCCAGCAGCTTATCCTGGGAGCCCTACGAGCAGTACTTC. This chain joins TRBV7-9 and TRBJ2-7, with TRBD2 as a possible D gene (5 bases). The germline V gene encodes CDR1 SEHNR and CDR2 FQNEAQ (reference sequence). CDR3 length: 14 residues. Deletions cut 2 bases from V and 2 bases from J, with 10 bases between.

The rearrangement joins TRBV3-1 (or the pseudogene TRBV3-2) to TRBJ2-2; D gene unclear. This CDR3 contains 15 residues. Trimming removed 1 base at V and 1 base at J, with 7 bases between. CDR1 is LGHDT, CDR2 YNNKEL, per germline (reference sequence). For the CDR3, the DNA is TGTGCCAGCAGCCAAGTAACGGGGAACACCGGGGAGCTGTTTTTT. Translating gives CASSQVTGNTGELFF.